The 20 T cell receptor beta chains below come from one sample, sequenced in a study of blood T cell repertoires in COVID-19. TCRdb keeps only in-frame clones here, not all; method: immunoSEQ multiplex PCR. The data contain 350,000 to 400,000 clones, roughly 89% of them singletons. The specimen was PBMCs or T cells enriched from blood (not recorded which). Receptor source: a woman aged 25 to 39 who had recovered from COVID-19.

There are a few counts of this clone. The V and J genes are TRBV6-2 or TRBV6-3 and TRBJ1-1; TRBD1 is a possible D gene (5 bases). V was trimmed by 5 bases and J by 1 base, leaving 14 bases between them. Germline V gene data show CDR1 as MNHEY and CDR2 as SVGEGT. There are 15 residues in the CDR3. The CDR3 nucleotides are TGTGCCAGCAGTACCCAGGGCAGGGCGAACACTGAAGCTTTCTTT. Its protein product is CASSTQGRANTEAFF.

Comment on this clone: At one of its ends the junction is not consistent with the germline gene, which may arise from a read error. The chain carries TRBV7-7 and TRBJ2-7, with a weak D call TRBD2 (6 bases). There are 14 residues in the CDR3. The germline V gene has CDR1 SSHAT and CDR2 FNYEAQ (reference sequence). This chain's CDR3 is CASSKAPGDYEQYF. The CDR3 coding sequence is TGTGCTAGCAGTAAGGCGCCGGGGGACTACGAGCAGTACTTC.

The chain combines TRBV7-3 with TRBJ2-1; TRBD2 agrees at 8 bases. The CDR3 is 16 amino acids. Trimming cost V 4 bases and J 10 bases; bases outside gene matches: 15. Germline V gives CDR1 SGHTA, CDR2 FQGTGA. CDR3 residues: CASSSLAGMGRREQFF. The CDR3 DNA follows: TGTGCCAGCAGCTCATTAGCGGGGATGGGGCGCAGGGAGCAGTTCTTC.

The chain joins TRBV30 to TRBJ1-1; possibly TRBD1 for D (6 bases). V lost 5 bases, J lost 11 bases, and 12 bases lay in between. Germline lookup yields CDR1 GTSNPN and CDR2 SVGIG (reference sequence). This CDR3 has 10 amino acids. CDR3 sequence reads: CAWEQGAAFF. In DNA form, the CDR3 reads TGTGCCTGGGAACAGGGTGCGGCTTTCTTT.

The chain recombines TRBV19 with TRBJ2-2, with 11 positions matching TRBD1. This CDR3 spans 14 amino acids. The V gene's germline CDR1 is LNHDA and CDR2 SQIVND (reference sequence). Trimming took 6 bases from V and 5 from J; bases not matched to a gene: 2. The CDR3 bases are TGTGCCAGTAGGGACAGGGGGCAGACCGGGGAGCTGTTTTTT. This encodes CASRDRGQTGELFF.

This rearrangement joins TRBV5-1 to TRBJ2-7; D perhaps matches TRBD1 (6 bases). The length of the CDR3 is 14 residues. Germline V gives CDR1 SGHRS, CDR2 YFSETQ. V was pared by 7 bases and J by 4 bases, with 18 bases between. The CDR3 loop reads CASGRDTHAYEQYF. The CDR3 coding sequence is TGCGCCAGCGGCCGGGACACCCACGCTTACGAGCAGTACTTC.

The chain recombines TRBV10-3 with TRBJ2-2, with 8 nucleotides matching TRBD2. The CDR3 consists of 17 residues. J was trimmed by 5 bases and V by 3 bases; bases with no gene match: 11. Germline loops: CDR1 ENHRY, CDR2 SYGVKD. CDR3 loop: CAISDTQEGLGTGELFF. DNA of the CDR3: TGTGCCATCAGTGATACCCAAGAGGGACTAGGGACCGGGGAGCTGTTTTTT.

This clone was detected once. The V call is TRBV12-3 or TRBV12-4, the J call TRBJ1-6, with 7 bases lining up with TRBD1. The CDR3 spans 13 residues. J was trimmed by 7 bases and V by 6 bases; bases with no gene match: 3. In DNA form, the CDR3 reads TGTGCCAGCAGGTGGACAGGAAATTCACCCCTCCACTTT. Its translation: CASRWTGNSPLHF.

This chain uses TRBV5-1 with TRBJ1-3, with D possibly being TRBD1 (5 bases). Germline V gives CDR1 SGHRS, CDR2 YFSETQ. The ends were cut back, 0 bases at V and 0 bases at J, with 10 bases in the middle. This CDR3 has 16 amino acids. CDR3 in DNA: TGCGCCAGCAGCTTGGCCAACAGGCTCTCTGGAAACACCATATATTTT. Amino acid sequence: CASSLANRLSGNTIYF.

The rearrangement uses TRBV27 and TRBJ2-1; 8 positions match TRBD2. The junction had 15 bases not matched to a gene; V was cut back by 5 bases and J by 3 bases. The CDR3 runs to 18 residues. The V gene's germline CDR1 is MNHEY and CDR2 SMNVEV (reference sequence). As DNA, the CDR3 is TGTGCCAGCAGTCTCAAAGCGGGGGCCGCCCGGCTCTACAATGAGCAGTTCTTC. Translation: CASSLKAGAARLYNEQFF.

This chain uses TRBV7-9 with TRBJ2-7; 9 bases match TRBD1. V gave up 5 bases and J gave up 2 bases; unmatched junction bases: 4. The CDR3 is 14 residues long. CDR1 SEHNR and CDR2 FQNEAQ come from the germline V gene (reference sequence). The CDR3 spells CASSTRQGAYEQYF. CDR3 DNA sequence: TGTGCCAGCAGCACAAGACAGGGGGCCTACGAGCAGTACTTC.

To note about this clone: The junction differs from germline at one of its ends, possibly a read error. The sample carries other DNA sequences with the same CDR3. V is TRBV19 and J is TRBJ1-2, with 10 positions matching TRBD1. Germline V CDR1 and CDR2: LNHDA, SQIVND (reference sequence). The CDR3 length is 14 residues. The CDR3 region has the DNA TGCGCCAGTACCTTTGGGACAGGGGACTATGGCTACACCTTC. Encoded protein: CASTFGTGDYGYTF.

The chain recombines TRBV28 with TRBJ1-2; TRBD1 matches at 8 bases. After removal of 7 bases from V and 3 bases from J, the junction contained 7 bases not matched to a gene. CDR1 MDHEN and CDR2 SYDVKM come from the germline V gene. The CDR3 loop spans 14 amino acids. The CDR3 spells CASTSRGRHYGYTF. The CDR3 nucleotides read TGTGCCAGCACCTCCAGGGGGCGTCACTATGGCTACACCTTC.

J is TRBJ2-7 and V is TRBV6-5; 7 positions match TRBD2. Germline assignment: CDR1 MNHEY and CDR2 SVGAGI. The CDR3 runs 14 residues. Trimming at V came to 2 bases and at J to 7 bases, leaving 8 bases not matched to a gene. CDR3 sequence reads: CASSYGQGLKEQYF. CDR3 DNA sequence: TGTGCCAGCAGTTACGGGCAGGGACTAAAAGAGCAGTACTTC.

CDR3 sequence (DNA): TGCGCCAGCAGCTTTTCGGCAGGGACTAACTATGGCTACACCTTC. Its translation: CASSFSAGTNYGYTF. V is TRBV5-1 and J is TRBJ1-2; possibly TRBD1 for D (5 bases). CDR3 size: 15 residues. V was shortened by 2 bases and J by 0 bases, with 11 bases between the two germline ends. Per germline, CDR1 SGHRS and CDR2 YFSETQ. Full variable domain (missing parts from reference TRBV5-1 and TRBJ1-2): KAGVTQTPRYLIKTRGQQVTLSCSPISGHRSVSWYQQTPGQGLQFLFEYFSETQRNKGNFPGRFSGRQFSNSRSEMNVSTLELGDSALYLCASSFSAGTNYGYTFGSGTRLTVV.

The genes are TRBV18 and TRBJ1-5, with D uncertain. The V end was cut by 3 bases, the J end by 3 bases, with 12 bases between. Germline assignment: CDR1 KGHSH and CDR2 LQKENI. The CDR3 has 15 amino acids. In DNA form, the CDR3 reads TGTGCCAGCTCACCCCACGACTTGATCAATCAGCCCCAGCATTTT. Translation: CASSPHDLINQPQHF.

The V call is TRBV29-1, the J call TRBJ2-7; D gene ambiguous. The germline V and J ends were trimmed by 0 bases and 5 bases, with 8 bases remaining between them. CDR3 length: 12 amino acids. Germline V gene data show CDR1 as SQVTM and CDR2 as ANQGSEA. The DNA for the CDR3 is TGCAGCGTTGAAGATCCGTTTGACGAGCAGTACTTC. Residues: CSVEDPFDEQYF.

This rearrangement joins TRBV2 to TRBJ2-1, with 7 bases identical to TRBD1. The CDR3 totals 15 residues. In germline, CDR1 is SNHLY, CDR2 FYNNEI. V gave up 6 bases and J gave up 5 bases; unmatched junction bases: 10. Here the CDR3 DNA reads TGTGCCAGCAGGGGGGACAGAGGATCTAACAATGAGCAGTTCTTC. Its translation: CASRGDRGSNNEQFF.

The chain couples TRBV18 to TRBJ1-1; D unclear. The CDR3 sequence is 13 residues long. Between the trimmed V and J ends, which lost 3 bases and 6 bases, there was a span of 11 bases. Germline-derived CDR1 and CDR2 are KGHSH and LQKENI. Here the CDR3 reads CASSPKSRAEAFF. Here the CDR3 DNA reads TGTGCCAGCTCACCCAAGTCTCGGGCTGAAGCTTTCTTT.

This clone occurred a few times. The chain employs TRBV5-8 and TRBJ1-3, with D perhaps matching TRBD1 (6 bases). CDR3 size: 14 residues. Trimming took off 0 bases at V and 2 bases at J, with 6 bases between the two ends. Per the germline V gene, CDR1 is SGHTS and CDR2 is YDEGEE. For the CDR3, the DNA is TGTGCCAGCAGCTTGGACAGGGCTGGAAACACCATATATTTT. Its translation: CASSLDRAGNTIYF.